The clone carrying this TCR beta chain was counted only a few times. Its target is not known. A sample-barcoded 5' primer and a J-beta primer mix were used in a second PCR of about 7 to 12 cycles. TCRdb itself ran the 5' RACE reads through MiXCR, one entry per CDR3 protein. The data contain some 1.5 million distinct CDR3 sequences, 28% of them seen just once; the ten biggest clones take up 7% to 9%. The sample is drawn from a study of blood T cells in healthy people across ages. General study results and limits: A strong correlation was seen between TCR beta diversity and naive T cell percentage.

This TCR came from a woman aged 25 to 39 in good health. Sequenced: blood.

CDR3 sequence reads: CASSLKAGGEQYF. The CDR3 bases are TGTGCCAGCAGTTTAAAGGCAGGCGGCGAGCAGTACTTC. The chain couples TRBV27 to TRBJ2-7; D gene uncertain. Germline V gene data show CDR1 as MNHEY and CDR2 as SMNVEV (reference sequence). Trimming pared 2 bases from V and 6 bases from J, leaving 11 bases between. CDR3 length: 13 amino acids.